One TCR beta chain is described in this entry. Its antigen is unknown. Extracted RNA was reverse transcribed into cDNA, the sequencing template. Some clones are missing from TCRdb's copy, which holds only in-frame ones; the method was immunoSEQ multiplex PCR. The sample holds 100,000 to 150,000 clones, around 49% seen once. V was clipped by 6 bases and J by 1 base, with 12 bases between them. The CDR3 runs 14 residues. Looked up from germline, CDR1 is SNHLY and CDR2 is FYNNEI. These data originate in a study of CD8+ T cells in alopecia areata. Study-wide results and caveats: Normal scalp showed lower clonality than lesional scalp, especially alopecia totalis/universalis.

The chain recombines TRBV2 with TRBJ2-5; possible D gene TRBD2, 6 bases. This TCR came from a human donor with alopecia areata. Sequenced material: CD8+ T cells sorted from blood, taken at week 0. CDR3 loop: CASRAPEGQETQYF. CDR3 in DNA: TGTGCCAGCAGAGCCCCGGAGGGCCAAGAGACCCAGTACTTC. Based on the CDR3 plus reference TRBV2 and TRBJ2-5, the full variable domain is EPEVTQTPSHQVTQMGQEVILRCVPISNHLYFYWYRQILGQKVEFLVSFYNNEISEKSEIFDDQFSVERPDGSNFTLKIRSTKLEDSAMYFCASRAPEGQETQYFGPGTRLLVL.